This T cell receptor beta chain derives from a study of human T cells and chemical hapten exposure. Study summary: Mainly, slight library volume differences in the pool made TCR yields vary.

From the RACE reads, TCRdb called clonotypes with MiXCR, one entry per CDR3 protein. The data hold about 47,000 distinct CDR3 sequences, with about 4% observed a single time. The time point is: healthy volunteer bleed at 6 weeks. Total RNA was isolated from unfractionated whole blood. V dropped 3 bases and J dropped 6; count of bases not matched to a gene: 6. Germline V gene sequence: CDR1 MGHRA, CDR2 YSYEKL. The CDR3 runs to 16 residues. The chain combines TRBV4-1 with TRBJ1-5; 12 positions match TRBD1. The source material was whole blood. The receptor comes from a human donor in good health. Some clones in this sample may be carry-over from other donors' samples. The CDR3 sequence: CASSHEGQGAAQPQHF. The CDR3, as DNA: TGCGCCAGCAGCCATGAGGGACAGGGGGCCGCTCAGCCCCAGCATTTT.